A selection of T cell receptor beta chains follows, all from one sample in a study of vaccination and CD4 T cells after COVID-19. No antigen has been identified for these receptors. MiXCR was run by TCRdb on the PCR reads, yielding one entry per CDR3 protein. This table holds approximately 7,000 distinct CDR3 sequences, 74% found once. The sample comprised CD4+ T cells from blood, cultured in vitro. Source of these receptors: a human donor who had recovered from COVID-19. Each CDR3 is given with its conserved first and last residue. A D gene is named only where the DNA matches it firmly. Some rows mark clone size as missing; the rest say once, few, many or name a class of expanded clone.

clone size: .; J gene: TRBJ2-5; D gene: .; V gene: TRBV5-6; CDR3 DNA: TGTGCCAGCAGCTCTTGGATAGAGACCCAGTACTTC; CDR3 protein: CASSSWIETQYF
clone size: .; J gene: TRBJ2-5; D gene: TRBD2; V gene: TRBV6-1; CDR3 DNA: TGTGCCAGCAGGACGGCGGGAGGAGAGACCCAGTACTTC; CDR3 protein: CASRTAGGETQYF
clone size: .; J gene: TRBJ1-3; D gene: TRBD1; V gene: TRBV6-5; CDR3 DNA: TGTGCCAGCAGTTACGGACAGGGAATGGGAGGAAACACCATATATTTT; CDR3 protein: CASSYGQGMGGNTIYF
clone size: .; J gene: TRBJ1-2; D gene: .; V gene: TRBV27; CDR3 DNA: TGTGCCAGCAGTTTATATGGGGGTAACTATGGCTACACCTTC; CDR3 protein: CASSLYGGNYGYTF
clone size: .; J gene: TRBJ2-3; D gene: .; V gene: TRBV19; CDR3 DNA: TGTGCCAGTAGTTTGGGGCTGGGCACAGATACGCAGTATTTT; CDR3 protein: CASSLGLGTDTQYF
clone size: .; J gene: TRBJ2-2; D gene: TRBD1; V gene: TRBV7-8; CDR3 DNA: TGTGCCAGCAGCTTCGGACAGGCGAACACCGGGGAGCTGTTTTTT; CDR3 protein: CASSFGQANTGELFF
clone size: .; J gene: TRBJ1-3; D gene: .; V gene: TRBV6-1; CDR3 DNA: TGTGCCAGCTGGGAAGACGGGACGAGTAATGGAAACACCATATATTTT; CDR3 protein: CASWEDGTSNGNTIYF
clone size: .; J gene: TRBJ1-6; D gene: .; V gene: TRBV2; CDR3 DNA: TGTGCCAGCAGGGATTTCGATGGGTCACCCCTCCACTTT; CDR3 protein: CASRDFDGSPLHF
clone size: once; J gene: TRBJ1-2; D gene: .; V gene: TRBV11-2; CDR3 DNA: TGTGCCAGCAGCTTAGATCGGACATCACAAGACTACACCTTC; CDR3 protein: CASSLDRTSQDYTF
clone size: few; J gene: TRBJ2-5; D gene: .; V gene: TRBV24-1; CDR3 DNA: TGTGCCACCAGTGATTCGACAGTGTACCAAGAGACCCAGTACTTC; CDR3 protein: CATSDSTVYQETQYF
clone size: .; J gene: TRBJ1-5; D gene: TRBD1; V gene: TRBV28; CDR3 DNA: TGTGCCAGTGGGACAGGGGATAATCAGCCCCAGCATTTT; CDR3 protein: CASGTGDNQPQHF
clone size: .; J gene: TRBJ2-5; D gene: TRBD1; V gene: TRBV6-1; CDR3 DNA: TGTGCCAGCACCTCTGACAGGGACCAAGAGACCCAGTACTTC; CDR3 protein: CASTSDRDQETQYF
clone size: .; J gene: TRBJ2-2; D gene: .; V gene: TRBV27; CDR3 DNA: TGTGCCAGCGGCTCCCCACAGGGGGGGCGGACCGGGGAGCTGTTTTTT; CDR3 protein: CASGSPQGGRTGELFF
clone size: .; J gene: TRBJ1-6; D gene: TRBD1; V gene: TRBV11-2; CDR3 DNA: TGTGCCAGCAGTTTGCATCGGACAGGGAATTCACCCCTCCACTTT; CDR3 protein: CASSLHRTGNSPLHF
clone size: .; J gene: TRBJ2-3; D gene: TRBD2; V gene: TRBV20-1; CDR3 DNA: TGCAGTGCTCGCCGAGCGGGAGCTGTGACAGATACGCAGTATTTT; CDR3 protein: CSARRAGAVTDTQYF
clone size: .; J gene: TRBJ2-7; D gene: .; V gene: TRBV19; CDR3 DNA: TGTGCCAGTAGTAGGGGGGACAGTGAAGCCTACGAGCAGTACTTC; CDR3 protein: CASSRGDSEAYEQYF
clone size: .; J gene: TRBJ1-1; D gene: TRBD1; V gene: TRBV19; CDR3 DNA: TGTGCCAGTAGTCCGTGGACAGGGCAGAACACTGAAGCTTTCTTT; CDR3 protein: CASSPWTGQNTEAFF
clone size: .; J gene: TRBJ1-6; D gene: .; V gene: TRBV30; CDR3 DNA: TGTGCCTGGCAAGTCGGTTCCTATAATTCACCCCTCCACTTT; CDR3 protein: CAWQVGSYNSPLHF
clone size: .; J gene: TRBJ2-7; D gene: .; V gene: TRBV11-2; CDR3 DNA: TGTGCCAGCAGCTTAGGAGACTACGAGCAGTACTTC; CDR3 protein: CASSLGDYEQYF
clone size: .; J gene: TRBJ2-2; D gene: .; V gene: TRBV20-1; CDR3 DNA: TGCAGTGCTAGAGAGTTAGGAGTCGGGGAGCTGTTTTTT; CDR3 protein: CSARELGVGELFF
clone size: .; J gene: TRBJ2-5; D gene: TRBD1; V gene: TRBV6-1; CDR3 DNA: TGTGCCAGCCTCCGGGGACAGGGGGCAGGGGAGACCCAGTACTTC; CDR3 protein: CASLRGQGAGETQYF
clone size: .; J gene: TRBJ1-1; D gene: .; V gene: TRBV19; CDR3 DNA: TGTGCCAGTAGTCCAAGTACAGGTCGGACTGAAGCTTTCTTT; CDR3 protein: CASSPSTGRTEAFF
clone size: .; J gene: TRBJ1-4; D gene: TRBD1; V gene: TRBV2; CDR3 DNA: TGTGCCAGCGCCCAGGGGGGCCTTAGAACTAATGAAAAACTGTTTTTT; CDR3 protein: CASAQGGLRTNEKLFF
clone size: .; J gene: TRBJ2-7; D gene: .; V gene: TRBV19; CDR3 DNA: TGTGCCAGTAGTATAGATAAACCCTACGAGCAGTACTTC; CDR3 protein: CASSIDKPYEQYF
clone size: .; J gene: TRBJ2-5; D gene: .; V gene: TRBV6-1; CDR3 DNA: TGTGCCAGCACTCCTCCAGGGACAGAGACCCAGTACTTC; CDR3 protein: CASTPPGTETQYF
clone size: once; J gene: TRBJ1-1; D gene: TRBD1; V gene: TRBV7-8; CDR3 DNA: TGTGCCAGCATCCTACAGGGGGCCAGGGTTCTGAACACTGAAGCTTTCTTT; CDR3 protein: CASILQGARVLNTEAFF
clone size: .; J gene: TRBJ2-5; D gene: .; V gene: TRBV2; CDR3 DNA: TGTGCCAGCAATAGACAGGTTAAACAAGAGACCCAGTACTTC; CDR3 protein: CASNRQVKQETQYF
clone size: few; J gene: TRBJ1-2; D gene: .; V gene: TRBV6-1; CDR3 DNA: TGTGCCAGCAGTGAAAGGCAGAACTATGGCTACACCTTC; CDR3 protein: CASSERQNYGYTF
clone size: .; J gene: TRBJ2-5; D gene: TRBD2; V gene: TRBV10-3; CDR3 DNA: TGTGCCACCGGATCCGGGACTAGCGAACAAGAGACCCAGTACTTC; CDR3 protein: CATGSGTSEQETQYF
clone size: few; J gene: TRBJ1-1; D gene: .; V gene: TRBV7-3; CDR3 DNA: TGTGCCAGCAGCTCTTCGGGTGGCACTGAAGCTTTCTTT; CDR3 protein: CASSSSGGTEAFF
clone size: few; J gene: TRBJ1-5; D gene: .; V gene: TRBV24-1; CDR3 DNA: TGTGCCACCAGTAGATCAGGAGGCAATCAGCCCCAGCATTTT; CDR3 protein: CATSRSGGNQPQHF
clone size: .; J gene: TRBJ1-1; D gene: TRBD1; V gene: TRBV29-1; CDR3 DNA: TGCAGCGTTTCTTTTGTCGGGACAGTCAATACTGAAGCTTTCTTT; CDR3 protein: CSVSFVGTVNTEAFF
clone size: .; J gene: TRBJ1-2; D gene: .; V gene: TRBV7-6; CDR3 DNA: TGTGCCAGCAGCTTTACCGGGCCTCAGAACTACTATGGCTACACCTTC; CDR3 protein: CASSFTGPQNYYGYTF
clone size: .; J gene: TRBJ1-6; D gene: TRBD1; V gene: TRBV20-1; CDR3 DNA: TGCAGTGCTAGAGATCCAACAGGGGGGGCCGTCCCGAATTCACCCCTCCACTTT; CDR3 protein: CSARDPTGGAVPNSPLHF
clone size: .; J gene: TRBJ2-5; D gene: TRBD2; V gene: TRBV6-1; CDR3 DNA: TGTGCCAGCAGTAAACTCCGGGGGGAACATGGCGAGACCCAGTACTTC; CDR3 protein: CASSKLRGEHGETQYF
clone size: few; J gene: TRBJ2-3; D gene: TRBD2; V gene: TRBV20-1; CDR3 DNA: TGCAGTGCTGGTACTAGCGGGAGCACAGATACGCAGTATTTT; CDR3 protein: CSAGTSGSTDTQYF
clone size: .; J gene: TRBJ2-5; D gene: .; V gene: TRBV11-2; CDR3 DNA: TGTGCCAGCAGCCCCGGGGAGACCCAGTACTTC; CDR3 protein: CASSPGETQYF
clone size: .; J gene: TRBJ1-5; D gene: TRBD1; V gene: TRBV6-2/TRBV6-3; CDR3 DNA: TGTGCCAGCAGTCAGCCAGGGGGCGCTCAGCCCCAGCATTTT; CDR3 protein: CASSQPGGAQPQHF
clone size: few; J gene: TRBJ2-1; D gene: .; V gene: TRBV2; CDR3 DNA: TGTGCCAGCAGTGCCGCGGGTTACAATGAGCAGTTCTTC; CDR3 protein: CASSAAGYNEQFF
clone size: .; J gene: TRBJ2-7; D gene: .; V gene: TRBV7-9; CDR3 DNA: TGTGCCAGCAGCCGAATGGGGGACTTGACCCTAGGTGAGCAGTACTTC; CDR3 protein: CASSRMGDLTLGEQYF
clone size: once; J gene: TRBJ2-3; D gene: TRBD2; V gene: TRBV2; CDR3 DNA: TGTGCCAGCAGCTTGGCTAGCGGAGGCACAGATACGCAGTATTTT; CDR3 protein: CASSLASGGTDTQYF
clone size: .; J gene: TRBJ2-1; D gene: TRBD2; V gene: TRBV20-1; CDR3 DNA: TGCAGTGCTAGCCCTGGACTAGCGGGAGGAGTCGATGAGCAGTTCTTC; CDR3 protein: CSASPGLAGGVDEQFF
clone size: .; J gene: TRBJ2-2; D gene: .; V gene: TRBV7-2; CDR3 DNA: TGTGCCAGCAGTGCGCTGAGGGGGGAGCTGTTTTTT; CDR3 protein: CASSALRGELFF
clone size: .; J gene: TRBJ1-1; D gene: TRBD1; V gene: TRBV6-1; CDR3 DNA: TGTGCCAGCAGTGCCTACAGGGGGACTGAAGCTTTCTTT; CDR3 protein: CASSAYRGTEAFF
clone size: .; J gene: TRBJ1-5; D gene: TRBD1; V gene: TRBV18; CDR3 DNA: TGTGCCAGCTCACAAACATGGACAGGGGGCGATGGGGGCAATCAGCCCCAGCATTTT; CDR3 protein: CASSQTWTGGDGGNQPQHF
clone size: once; J gene: TRBJ1-1; D gene: .; V gene: TRBV3-1; CDR3 DNA: TGTGCCAGCGGATCGGGTACTGACACTGAAGCTTTCTTT; CDR3 protein: CASGSGTDTEAFF
clone size: once; J gene: TRBJ1-2; D gene: .; V gene: TRBV2; CDR3 DNA: TGTGCCAGCAGACCCAGCCCAGACCTAAGCGGCTACACCTTC; CDR3 protein: CASRPSPDLSGYTF
clone size: .; J gene: TRBJ2-5; D gene: .; V gene: TRBV21-1; CDR3 DNA: TGTGCCAGCAGCAAAGCGGGGAATCCACTGGGAAAAGAGACCCAGTACTTC; CDR3 protein: CASSKAGNPLGKETQYF
clone size: few; J gene: TRBJ2-7; D gene: .; V gene: TRBV7-9; CDR3 DNA: TGTGCCAGCAGTCCCGAGGGATACTACGAGCAGTACTTC; CDR3 protein: CASSPEGYYEQYF
clone size: .; J gene: TRBJ1-5; D gene: TRBD1; V gene: TRBV7-2; CDR3 DNA: TGTGCCAGCCAGACAGGGTACCAGCCCCAGCATTTT; CDR3 protein: CASQTGYQPQHF
clone size: .; J gene: TRBJ1-2; D gene: TRBD1; V gene: TRBV20-1; CDR3 DNA: TGCAGTGCTAGGGAAACCCAGGGGGCGCAGGGCTACACCTTC; CDR3 protein: CSARETQGAQGYTF
clone size: .; J gene: TRBJ1-6; D gene: .; V gene: TRBV27; CDR3 DNA: TGTGCCAGCAGTTTGAGGGGGACCGGTGGGAATTCACCCCTCCACTTT; CDR3 protein: CASSLRGTGGNSPLHF
clone size: .; J gene: TRBJ2-7; D gene: TRBD1; V gene: TRBV5-1; CDR3 DNA: TGCGCCAGCAGCCCAGGGACAGGGGGCTTCGACGAGCAGTACTTC; CDR3 protein: CASSPGTGGFDEQYF
clone size: .; J gene: TRBJ1-2; D gene: .; V gene: TRBV15; CDR3 DNA: TGTGCCACCAGCAGAGATGGAGCAGGGGCGGGCTATGGCTACACCTTC; CDR3 protein: CATSRDGAGAGYGYTF
clone size: .; J gene: TRBJ1-2; D gene: TRBD1; V gene: TRBV19; CDR3 DNA: TGTGCCAGTAGTAGCGGGACAGGGAGGGAAGCTAACTATGGCTACACCTTC; CDR3 protein: CASSSGTGREANYGYTF
clone size: .; J gene: TRBJ1-2; D gene: TRBD1; V gene: TRBV4-1; CDR3 DNA: TGCGCCAGCAGCCAAGTGGGGACAGTGGAGGATGGCTACACCTTC; CDR3 protein: CASSQVGTVEDGYTF
clone size: .; J gene: TRBJ1-3; D gene: .; V gene: TRBV7-9; CDR3 DNA: TGTGCCAGCACCATAGAGCCTACTGGAAACACCATATATTTT; CDR3 protein: CASTIEPTGNTIYF
clone size: .; J gene: TRBJ1-5; D gene: .; V gene: TRBV20-1; CDR3 DNA: TGCAGTGCTAGAGATCCCAGGGGCGGGAGTCAGCCCCAGCATTTT; CDR3 protein: CSARDPRGGSQPQHF
clone size: few; J gene: TRBJ1-5; D gene: .; V gene: TRBV19; CDR3 DNA: TGTGCCAGTAGTACTTTCGGGACTGGCAATCAGCCCCAGCATTTT; CDR3 protein: CASSTFGTGNQPQHF
clone size: .; J gene: TRBJ2-3; D gene: TRBD2; V gene: TRBV20-1; CDR3 DNA: TGCAGTGCCCCCGAAGGAGCGGGGGGGGCCGGTGGGCAGTATTTT; CDR3 protein: CSAPEGAGGAGGQYF